Presented here are 3 T cell receptor beta chains from one specimen sequenced in a study of persistence of HIV-infected CD4 T cells. Stimulation used about 9.5 ug/mL lysate from CMV-infected fibroblasts. CD40L-negative CD69-negative CD45RO-high memory CD4+ T cells were sorted as populations depleted of antigen-responding cells. The libraries were made with immunoSEQ version 4 in survey mode. Produced via immunoSEQ multiplex PCR; TCRdb's table is partial and in-frame only. The data show 40,000 to 50,000 clones, with around 80% seen just once and under 3.5% held by the top ten. Their antigen targets remain unknown. The sample in question was CD4+ T cells sorted from PBMCs after approximately 19-hour stimulation, obtained from a patient who received antiretroviral therapy. These receptors all stem from an adult man with HIV who was CMV-seropositive.

V is TRBV28 and J is TRBJ2-5; TRBD1 matches at 9 bases. Germline CDR1 and CDR2: MDHEN and SYDVKM. After removal of 6 bases from V and 5 bases from J, the junction contained 4 bases not matched to a gene. CDR3 size: 13 residues. This CDR3 reads CASRTGGRETQYF. The CDR3 nucleotides read TGTGCCAGCAGGACAGGGGGGAGGGAGACCCAGTACTTC.

This clone was recorded many times. The chain has TRBV6-1 and TRBJ2-7, with a weak D call TRBD1 (6 bases). V was cut by 1 base and J by 2 bases, with 6 bases left in between. Per germline, CDR1 MNHNS and CDR2 SASEGT. The CDR3 length is 13 residues. The CDR3 DNA reads TGTGCCAGCAGTGAAGGGGGGCCCTACGAGCAGTACTTC. This gives the protein CASSEGGPYEQYF.

The chain is built from TRBV6-2 or TRBV6-3 and TRBJ1-5; D is unresolved. This CDR3 is 14 amino acids long. The germline gives CDR1 MNHEY, CDR2 SVGEGT. Trimming left V 6 bases short and J 0 bases short, with 9 bases between. CDR3 nucleotides: TGTGCCAGCAGCCCCTTTAATAGCAATCAGCCCCAGCATTTT. Encoded protein: CASSPFNSNQPQHF.